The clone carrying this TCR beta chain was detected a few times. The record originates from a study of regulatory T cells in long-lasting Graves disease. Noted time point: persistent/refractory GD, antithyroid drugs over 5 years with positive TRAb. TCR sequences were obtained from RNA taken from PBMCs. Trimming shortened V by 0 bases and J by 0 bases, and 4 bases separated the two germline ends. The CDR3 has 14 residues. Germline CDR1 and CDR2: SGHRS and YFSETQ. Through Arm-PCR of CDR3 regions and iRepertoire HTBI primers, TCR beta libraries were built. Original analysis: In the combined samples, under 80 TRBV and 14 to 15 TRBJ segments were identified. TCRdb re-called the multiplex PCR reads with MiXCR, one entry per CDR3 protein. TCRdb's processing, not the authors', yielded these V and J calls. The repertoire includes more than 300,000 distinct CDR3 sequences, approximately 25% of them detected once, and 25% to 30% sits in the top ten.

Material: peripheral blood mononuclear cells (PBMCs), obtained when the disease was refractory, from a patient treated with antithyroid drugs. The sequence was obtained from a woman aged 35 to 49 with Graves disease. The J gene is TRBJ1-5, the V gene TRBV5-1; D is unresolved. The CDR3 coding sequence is TGCGCCAGCAGCTTGGAGAATAGCAATCAGCCCCAGCATTTT. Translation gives CASSLENSNQPQHF.